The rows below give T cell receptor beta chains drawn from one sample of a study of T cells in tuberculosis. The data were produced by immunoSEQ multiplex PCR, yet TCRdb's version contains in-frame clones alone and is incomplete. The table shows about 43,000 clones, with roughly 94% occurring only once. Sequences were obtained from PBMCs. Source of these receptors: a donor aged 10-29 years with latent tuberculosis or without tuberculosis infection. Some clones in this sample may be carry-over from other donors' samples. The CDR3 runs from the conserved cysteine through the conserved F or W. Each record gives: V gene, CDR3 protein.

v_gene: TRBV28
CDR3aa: CASSQDRGNQPQHF

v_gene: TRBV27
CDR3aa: CASSLSGASVNTQYF

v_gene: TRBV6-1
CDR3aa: CASSPGQGAREQYF

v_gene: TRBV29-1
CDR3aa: CSVTGTSGGYEQYF

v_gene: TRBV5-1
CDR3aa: CASSWGEGRPVRTEAFF

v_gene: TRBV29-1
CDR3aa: CSVSQGALEAFF

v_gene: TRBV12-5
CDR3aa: CASATVIARAEIYEQYF

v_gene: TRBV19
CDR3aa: CASSIFLGHNYGYTF

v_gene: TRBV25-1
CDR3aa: CASSEGTGSLSKNIQYF

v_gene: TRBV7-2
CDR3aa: CASTPGGSTYNEQFF

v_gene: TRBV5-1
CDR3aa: CASSLGTVLSGNTIYF

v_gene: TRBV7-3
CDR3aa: CASSTGSHTGELFF

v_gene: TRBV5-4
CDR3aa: CASSSPILGGRGELFF

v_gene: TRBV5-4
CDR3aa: CASSLVQGQVYTQYF

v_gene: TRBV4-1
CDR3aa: CASSPDRDFTGYTF

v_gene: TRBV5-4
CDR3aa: CASSLDWTLYGYTF

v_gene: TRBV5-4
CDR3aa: CASSFDEREQFF

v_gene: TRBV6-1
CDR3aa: CASSYRGGTGELFF

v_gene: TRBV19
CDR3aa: CASSTSGTSGNTDTQYF

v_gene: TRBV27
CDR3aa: CASRTGPPNTEAFF

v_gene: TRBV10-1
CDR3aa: CASSSGTGAHEQYF

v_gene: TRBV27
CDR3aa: CASSLVGGAGANVLTF

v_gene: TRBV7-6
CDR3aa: CASSFDESGEGLQETQYF

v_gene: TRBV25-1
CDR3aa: CASSELGQGNGKDGYTF

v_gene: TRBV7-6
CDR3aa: CASSFNPVRGGEQYF

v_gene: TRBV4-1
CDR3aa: CASSQLLAGSSYNEQFF

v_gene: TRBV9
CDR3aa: CASSGGDTDTQYF

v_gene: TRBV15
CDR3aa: CATSRMRSGANVLTF

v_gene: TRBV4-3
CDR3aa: CASSQMVARGSYEQYF

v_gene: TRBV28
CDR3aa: CASSFGVAGGNNEQFF

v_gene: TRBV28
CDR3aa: CASSSWDSGSGNTIYF

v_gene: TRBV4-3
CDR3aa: CASSQEDRGQFNTEAFF

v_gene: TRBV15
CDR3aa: CATSSGGPELRAFF

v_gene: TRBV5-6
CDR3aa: CASSFSGGRLRLVGYEQYF

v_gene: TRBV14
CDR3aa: CASSQGLGYTF

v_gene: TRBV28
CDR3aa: CASSDYRVQGIYGYTF

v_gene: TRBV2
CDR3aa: CASSGGTVGNQPQHF

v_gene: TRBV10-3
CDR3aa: CAITKEAGGTDTQYF

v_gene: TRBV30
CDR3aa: CAWSLLSAGELFF

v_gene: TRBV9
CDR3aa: CASSVGWTGLSGANVLTF

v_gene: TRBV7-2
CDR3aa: CASSLVAGGFYEQYF

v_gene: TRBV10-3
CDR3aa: CAISESSNYGYTF

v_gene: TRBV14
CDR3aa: CASSQDLYKGGLDSYNEQFF

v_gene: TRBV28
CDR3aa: CASTTQGRAQPQHF

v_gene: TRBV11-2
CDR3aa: CASSTLAGSSNEQFF

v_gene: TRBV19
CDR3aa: CASSRLAGRGDTQYF

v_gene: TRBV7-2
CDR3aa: CASSLRAGRETQYF

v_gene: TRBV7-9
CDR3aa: CASSSLDRDEQYF

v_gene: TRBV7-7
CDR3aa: CASSRVEGGELFF

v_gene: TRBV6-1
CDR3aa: CASSAEGLATYNEQFF

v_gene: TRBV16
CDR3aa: CASSQLGQGSYNEQFF

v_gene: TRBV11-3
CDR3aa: CASSPHGDSGYEQYF

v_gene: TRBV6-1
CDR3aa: CASSEFGGRTTGELFF